This T cell receptor beta chain comes out of a study of T cells in tuberculosis. The length of the CDR3 is 14 residues. Germline V lookup: CDR1 GTSNPN, CDR2 SVGIG (reference sequence). V dropped 2 bases and J dropped 6; count of bases not matched to a gene: 10. TCR-alpha and TCR-beta chains were sequenced unpaired. This table comes from immunoSEQ multiplex PCR, and its TCRdb copy is limited to in-frame clones, with some not included. The sample carries roughly 60,000 clones, approximately 80% recorded once. Sorting used thawed, overnight-rested PBMC stained with anti-CD3, a viability dye and GMM-loaded CD1B tetramer. The CD1B tetramers carried C32 glucose monomycolate purified from Rhodococcus equi.

Sample: CD1b-GMM tetramer-negative cells sorted from PBMCs. This receptor was taken from an adult woman with latent tuberculosis. The rearrangement joins TRBV30 to TRBJ2-7; the match to TRBD2 covers 7 bases. Written as DNA, the CDR3 is TGTGCCTGGAGTAAGGAGCGGGGCTGGGGCGAGCAGTACTTC. It is translated as CAWSKERGWGEQYF.